The 3 T cell receptor beta chains in this list originate from one sample, sequenced in a study of blood T cell repertoires in COVID-19. Sequencing was performed with immunoSEQ multiplex PCR; in TCRdb, only in-frame clones are kept and a portion is missing. The top ten hold approximately 2% of the sample, which has fewer than 600,000 clones, approximately 90% seen once. The sample consisted of PBMCs or T cells enriched from blood (not recorded which). The source of these receptors is a middle-aged woman who had recovered from COVID-19.

The chain combines TRBV5-5 with TRBJ2-5; 12 bases map to TRBD2. CDR1 is SGHKS, CDR2 YYEKEE, per germline (reference sequence). V gave up 5 bases and J gave up 0 bases; unmatched junction bases: 5. The CDR3 length is 16 residues. The CDR3 DNA reads as TGTGCCAGCAGGCGAGGGACTAGCGGGTACCAAGAGACCCAGTACTTC. Protein product: CASRRGTSGYQETQYF.

This rearrangement joins TRBV5-1 to TRBJ1-2; D call uncertain. V was trimmed by 5 bases and J by 4 bases, leaving 15 bases between them. Germline assignment: CDR1 SGHRS and CDR2 YFSETQ. This CDR3 has 14 amino acids. The chain's CDR3 is CASRSTTEFYGYTF. The CDR3 nucleotides read TGCGCCAGCAGATCCACAACAGAGTTCTATGGCTACACCTTC.

The chain links TRBV19 to TRBJ1-5, with TRBD1 identical over 8 bases. The CDR3 is made up of 16 amino acids. After removal of 1 base from V and 6 bases from J, the junction contained 8 bases not matched to a gene. Germline values: CDR1 LNHDA, CDR2 SQIVND (reference sequence). CDR3 in DNA: TGTGCCAGTAGTATAGCCGGCAGGACAGGGCCTCAGCCCCAGCATTTT. Translated: CASSIAGRTGPQPQHF.